Described below is a single T cell receptor beta chain sequence and its context. The sample originates from a study of blood T cell repertoires in COVID-19. Assay used: immunoSEQ multiplex PCR; TCRdb lists only in-frame clones, some missing. The profile shows roughly 140,000 clones, 87% of them singletons. Participants were aged roughly 18 to 89 years from 20 to 30 US areas. Which cohort a participant joined came from the clinical history participants gave. Donors of Cohort 3 who recovered were those that had two negative PCRs, clearance, or symptom resolution. V gave up 4 bases and J gave up 8 bases; unmatched junction bases: 9. This CDR3 has 14 residues. Germline CDR1 is SGHNT and CDR2 is YYREEE (reference sequence).

The sequence was collected from a man aged 55-75 years who had recovered from COVID-19. The chain couples TRBV5-4 to TRBJ2-1, with 7 bases aligning to TRBD1. The sequencing input was PBMCs or T cells enriched from blood (not recorded which). In DNA form, the CDR3 reads TGTGCCAGCAGCGGTTCAGGGGGAAAGCATGAGCAGTTCTTC. Its translation is CASSGSGGKHEQFF. Supplemented by reference TRBV5-4 and TRBJ2-1, the full variable domain reads ETGVTQSPTHLIKTRGQQVTLRCSSQSGHNTVSWYQQALGQGPQFIFQYYREEENGRGNFPPRFSGLQFPNYSSELNVNALELDDSALYLCASSGSGGKHEQFFGPGTRLTVL.